This T cell receptor beta chain appears in the sequencing data of a study of blood T cell repertoires in COVID-19. About the study: Nucleic acid was either cDNA or gDNA, and it came from T cells, B-cell-depleted T cells, or PBMCs.

Seattle patients were enrolled during active infection and followed longitudinally. The table came from immunoSEQ multiplex PCR; TCRdb's copy has only in-frame clones and leaves some out. The table records roughly 120,000 clones, 90% of them present only once. Trimming removed 0 bases at V and 7 bases at J, with 10 bases between. Germline V gene sequence: CDR1 MNHNY, CDR2 SVGAGI (reference sequence). This CDR3 spans 14 amino acids. This receptor was taken from a man between 60 and 70 years old with COVID-19, enrolled during active disease. This rearrangement joins TRBV6-6 to TRBJ1-3; D is uncertain. What was sequenced was peripheral blood. The DNA for the CDR3 is TGTGCCAGCAGTTACTCGGACGAGCGGAACACCATATATTTT. Residues: CASSYSDERNTIYF.